Listed below are T cell receptor beta chains from one sample, sequenced in a study of neurological immune-mediated disorders. TCRdb called the 5' RACE reads again in MiXCR, with one record for every CDR3 protein. The repertoire includes about 66,000 distinct CDR3 sequences, 4.5% of them detected once, and 6.5% to 7.5% sits in the top ten. The material sequenced was PBMCs. The receptors shown here come from a man aged 25 to 40 with multiple sclerosis. Each CDR3 is given with its conserved first and last residue. Fields, in order: clone size, V gene, D gene, J gene, CDR3 DNA, CDR3 protein. The D gene is left open where the match is weak. Rows may omit the clone size; those that give it use once, few, many or a size class.

abundance: many
v_gene: TRBV15
d_gene: -
j_gene: TRBJ2-1
CDR3nt: TGTGCCACCAGCAGAGCGGTGACAGGCTACAATGAGCAGTTCTTC
CDR3aa: CATSRAVTGYNEQFF

abundance: -
v_gene: TRBV6-6
d_gene: TRBD1
j_gene: TRBJ1-5
CDR3nt: TGTGCCAGCAGTTACACAGACAGGGCGGGTCAGCCCCAGCATTTT
CDR3aa: CASSYTDRAGQPQHF

abundance: few
v_gene: TRBV5-1
d_gene: -
j_gene: TRBJ2-2
CDR3nt: TGCGCCAGCAGCTTGGCTATCACTACCGGGGAGCTGTTTTTT
CDR3aa: CASSLAITTGELFF

abundance: few
v_gene: TRBV20-1
d_gene: -
j_gene: TRBJ1-3
CDR3nt: TGCAGTGCCCCGGACATTGGAAACACCATATATTTT
CDR3aa: CSAPDIGNTIYF

abundance: many
v_gene: TRBV7-9
d_gene: -
j_gene: TRBJ2-3
CDR3nt: TGTGCCAGCAGCTCATACGGGCGGGACTTCACAGATACGCAGTATTTT
CDR3aa: CASSSYGRDFTDTQYF

abundance: many
v_gene: TRBV29-1
d_gene: -
j_gene: TRBJ2-2
CDR3nt: TGCAGCGTTGTTGTCGCGGGGATCACCGGGGAGCTGTTTTTT
CDR3aa: CSVVVAGITGELFF

abundance: many
v_gene: TRBV15
d_gene: TRBD2
j_gene: TRBJ2-1
CDR3nt: TGTGCCACCAGCTCCCGCCTGGGAGCGGGGTTAGGGGAAAATGAGCAGTTCTTC
CDR3aa: CATSSRLGAGLGENEQFF

abundance: -
v_gene: TRBV4-2
d_gene: -
j_gene: TRBJ1-1
CDR3nt: TGTGCCAGCAGCGCTAGTCGAGGGACCTTATATGAAGCTTTCTTT
CDR3aa: CASSASRGTLYEAFF

abundance: many
v_gene: TRBV5-5
d_gene: -
j_gene: TRBJ2-1
CDR3nt: TGTGCCAGCAGCACCCCCAGGGGCTACAATGAGCAGTTCTTC
CDR3aa: CASSTPRGYNEQFF

abundance: few
v_gene: TRBV29-1
d_gene: TRBD1
j_gene: TRBJ1-2
CDR3nt: TGCAGCGTTGCCTCAGGGGGAACAGGGGATGTCTATGGCTACACCTTC
CDR3aa: CSVASGGTGDVYGYTF

abundance: many
v_gene: TRBV30
d_gene: TRBD2
j_gene: TRBJ2-4
CDR3nt: TGTGCCTGGAGTGTACCGGGACTAGCGCGGTCCAAAAACATTCAGTACTTC
CDR3aa: CAWSVPGLARSKNIQYF

abundance: many
v_gene: TRBV7-9
d_gene: -
j_gene: TRBJ1-1
CDR3nt: TGTGCCAGCAATCCTCCGGGCTACATGAACACTGAAGCTTTCTTT
CDR3aa: CASNPPGYMNTEAFF

abundance: many
v_gene: TRBV5-1
d_gene: TRBD1
j_gene: TRBJ1-1
CDR3nt: TGCGCCAGCAGTAGGACAGGGGGCGAGGCTGAAGCTTTCTTT
CDR3aa: CASSRTGGEAEAFF

abundance: few
v_gene: TRBV7-8
d_gene: -
j_gene: TRBJ1-5
CDR3nt: TGTGCCAGCAGCTTAGCCAGGGAGGGTCAGCCCCAGAATTTT
CDR3aa: CASSLAREGQPQNF

abundance: few
v_gene: TRBV20-1
d_gene: -
j_gene: TRBJ2-5
CDR3nt: TGCAGTGCTCCTCTAGGTGGACAGCAAGAGACCCAGTACTTC
CDR3aa: CSAPLGGQQETQYF

abundance: -
v_gene: TRBV6-5
d_gene: -
j_gene: TRBJ1-4
CDR3nt: TGTGCCAGCAGTTACACCGCGGGTGAAAAACTGTTTTTT
CDR3aa: CASSYTAGEKLFF

abundance: many
v_gene: TRBV7-9
d_gene: -
j_gene: TRBJ2-5
CDR3nt: TGTGCCAGCAGCTTAGACAGGGCCCAAGAGACCCAGTACTTC
CDR3aa: CASSLDRAQETQYF

abundance: -
v_gene: TRBV29-1
d_gene: -
j_gene: TRBJ2-1
CDR3nt: TGCAGCGTTGTCCCCCCCAGGGTGACCTACAATGAGCAGTTCTTC
CDR3aa: CSVVPPRVTYNEQFF

abundance: few
v_gene: TRBV5-6
d_gene: TRBD2
j_gene: TRBJ2-1
CDR3nt: TGTGCCAGCAGCTTGGAACTAGCGGGGGGGATCTCCTACAATGAGCAGTTCTTC
CDR3aa: CASSLELAGGISYNEQFF

abundance: many
v_gene: TRBV5-1
d_gene: -
j_gene: TRBJ1-2
CDR3nt: TGCGCCAGCAGCCTCGATAACTATGGCTACACCTTC
CDR3aa: CASSLDNYGYTF

abundance: many
v_gene: TRBV6-5
d_gene: -
j_gene: TRBJ2-4
CDR3nt: TGTGCCAGCAGTACGCGGAAGGGGTCAGCCAAAAACATTCAGTACTTC
CDR3aa: CASSTRKGSAKNIQYF

abundance: few
v_gene: TRBV12-3/TRBV12-4
d_gene: -
j_gene: TRBJ1-2
CDR3nt: TGTGCCAGCAGTTCAGGGTTCTATGGCTACACCTTC
CDR3aa: CASSSGFYGYTF

abundance: few
v_gene: TRBV25-1
d_gene: TRBD1
j_gene: TRBJ1-2
CDR3nt: TGTGCCAGCAGTGGGAATTGGGACGGAACAGGGGCTAACTATGGCTACACCTTC
CDR3aa: CASSGNWDGTGANYGYTF

abundance: many
v_gene: TRBV5-6
d_gene: -
j_gene: TRBJ2-3
CDR3nt: TGTGCCAGCAGCGAGCTGGGGGGCAGCGCAGATACGCAGTATTTT
CDR3aa: CASSELGGSADTQYF

abundance: -
v_gene: TRBV27
d_gene: -
j_gene: TRBJ2-2
CDR3nt: TGTGCCAGCACTAAAAACACCGGGGAGCTGTTTTTT
CDR3aa: CASTKNTGELFF

abundance: many
v_gene: TRBV5-1
d_gene: -
j_gene: TRBJ1-1
CDR3nt: TGCGCCAGCAGCTTCGGCCCCAAGGAGACTGAAGCTTTCTTT
CDR3aa: CASSFGPKETEAFF

abundance: many
v_gene: TRBV12-3/TRBV12-4
d_gene: -
j_gene: TRBJ2-1
CDR3nt: TGTGCCAGCAGTTTAACCCAGGGATATTTTAATGAGCAGTTCTTC
CDR3aa: CASSLTQGYFNEQFF